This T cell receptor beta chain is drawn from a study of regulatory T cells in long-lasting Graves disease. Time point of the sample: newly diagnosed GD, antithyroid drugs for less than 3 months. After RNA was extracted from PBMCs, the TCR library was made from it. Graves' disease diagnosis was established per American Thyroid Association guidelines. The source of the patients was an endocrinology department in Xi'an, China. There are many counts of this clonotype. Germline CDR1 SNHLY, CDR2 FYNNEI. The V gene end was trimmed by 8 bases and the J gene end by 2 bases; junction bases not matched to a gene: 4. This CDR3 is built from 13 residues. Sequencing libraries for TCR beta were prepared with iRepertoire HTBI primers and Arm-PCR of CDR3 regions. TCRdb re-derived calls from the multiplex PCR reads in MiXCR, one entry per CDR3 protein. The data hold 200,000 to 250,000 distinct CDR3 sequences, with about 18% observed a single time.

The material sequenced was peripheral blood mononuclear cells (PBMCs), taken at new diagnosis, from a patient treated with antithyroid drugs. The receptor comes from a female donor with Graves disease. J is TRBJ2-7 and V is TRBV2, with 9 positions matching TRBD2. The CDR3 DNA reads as TGTGCCAGCCAGCGGGAGGTTACCTACGAGCAGTACTTC. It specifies CASQREVTYEQYF.